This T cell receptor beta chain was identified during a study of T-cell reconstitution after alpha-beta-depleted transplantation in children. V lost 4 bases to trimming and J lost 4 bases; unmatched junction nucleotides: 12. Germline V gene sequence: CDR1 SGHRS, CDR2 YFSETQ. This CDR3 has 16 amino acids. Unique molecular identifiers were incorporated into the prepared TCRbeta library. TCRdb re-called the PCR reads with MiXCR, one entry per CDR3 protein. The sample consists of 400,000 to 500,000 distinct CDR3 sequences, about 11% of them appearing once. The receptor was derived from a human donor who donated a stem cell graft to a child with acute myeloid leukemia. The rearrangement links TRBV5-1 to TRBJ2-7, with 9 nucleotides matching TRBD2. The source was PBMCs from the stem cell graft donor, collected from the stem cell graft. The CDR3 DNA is TGCGCCAGCAGCCAAGGAATAGCGGGAGTTGGTTACGAGCAGTACTTC. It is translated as CASSQGIAGVGYEQYF.